The next 9 T cell receptor beta chains were all read from a single sample in a study of shared T cell receptors in the human thymus. The method was immunoSEQ multiplex PCR; TCRdb's version includes in-frame clones alone and lacks a portion of them. This table has hundreds of thousands of clones, about 89% appearing once. These data also featured in a second study, about human thymus T cells.

Material for sequencing was thymocytes. Source of these receptors: a boy younger than two with a congenital heart defect.

The CDR3 spells CASRGTGGGYTF. The CDR3 DNA is TGTGCCAGCAGGGGGACAGGGGGAGGCTACACCTTC. The chain has TRBV6-5 and TRBJ1-2; 11 nucleotides align to TRBD1. Looked up from germline, CDR1 is MNHEY and CDR2 is SVGAGI. Unmatched junction bases numbered 2, after V lost 6 bases and J lost 8 bases. The CDR3 covers 12 residues.

In DNA form, the CDR3 reads TGTGCCAGCACCTCCAGCGGGGACGCCTACGAGCAGTACTTC. This gives the protein CASTSSGDAYEQYF. The rearrangement links TRBV27 to TRBJ2-7, with 7 bases that match TRBD2. Trimming took 7 bases from V and 2 from J; bases not matched to a gene: 8. Germline CDR1 MNHEY, CDR2 SMNVEV (reference sequence). This CDR3 comprises 14 residues.

The chain combines TRBV5-6 with TRBJ2-6; 9 nucleotides agree with TRBD1. The CDR3 is made up of 16 amino acids. Germline V gene data show CDR1 as SGHDT and CDR2 as YYEEEE. V was clipped by 6 bases and J by 1 base; unmatched bases: 5. The CDR3 sequence: CASTGDRVSGANVLTF. The CDR3 region has the DNA TGTGCCAGCACGGGGGACAGGGTTTCTGGGGCCAACGTCCTGACTTTC.

The chain combines TRBV5-6 with TRBJ2-5, with TRBD1 identical over 9 bases. The DNA matches TRBJ2-7 better at its end, which makes the J call doubtful. There are 14 residues in the CDR3. The germline V gene encodes CDR1 SGHDT and CDR2 YYEEEE. In DNA form, the CDR3 reads TGTGCCAGCGGACCGGGACAGGGACCCTACGAGCAGTACTTC. It yields the protein CASGPGQGPYEQYF.

This chain uses TRBV4-3 with TRBJ2-7; 14 bases line up with TRBD2. V gave up 4 bases and J gave up 7 bases; unmatched junction bases: 9. This CDR3 contains 16 residues. CDR1 is LGHNA, CDR2 YSLEER, per germline. The CDR3 DNA follows: TGCGCCAGCAGCCGAATAGGGACTAGCGGGAGAGAGGAGCAGTACTTC. As protein: CASSRIGTSGREEQYF.

This chain uses TRBV4-1 with TRBJ2-7, with 9 bases that match TRBD1. With 1 base clipped from V and 0 bases from J, the junction kept 7 bases outside the gene matches. This CDR3 comprises 17 residues. Per the germline V gene, CDR1 is MGHRA and CDR2 is YSYEKL. The CDR3 bases are TGCGCCAGCAGCCAAGGCCTCCGGGACAGGGTCTCCTACGAGCAGTACTTC. Its translation: CASSQGLRDRVSYEQYF.

The chain couples TRBV6-1 to TRBJ1-5, with no clear D. V lost 1 base and J lost 0, with 16 bases in between. Germline loops: CDR1 MNHNS, CDR2 SASEGT. The CDR3 loop spans 18 amino acids. For the CDR3, the DNA is TGTGCCAGCAGTGAAGTTAGGGCAGACTATTATAGCAATCAGCCCCAGCATTTT. Its protein is CASSEVRADYYSNQPQHF.

This clone was counted a few times. The CDR3 DNA reads as TGCGCCAGCAGTGAGGGGACAGGTGAAACCTACGAGCAGTACTTC. The encoded protein is CASSEGTGETYEQYF. V usage is TRBV10-1 and J usage is TRBJ2-7, with 8 bases that match TRBD1. J gave up 2 bases and V 2 bases, and 5 bases lay outside the gene matches. The germline V gene encodes CDR1 WNHNN and CDR2 SYGVQD (reference sequence). The CDR3 is 15 amino acids.

The chain combines TRBV27 with TRBJ2-7; TRBD2 matches at 7 bases. Germline assignment: CDR1 MNHEY and CDR2 SMNVEV (reference sequence). V lost 8 bases and J lost 0; bases outside the gene matches: 22. CDR3 length: 19 amino acids. CDR3 residues: CASWHRRAASGGSSYEQYF. Written as DNA, the CDR3 is TGTGCCAGCTGGCACCGGAGAGCGGCTAGCGGAGGGAGCTCCTACGAGCAGTACTTC.